These 10 T cell receptor beta chains were all obtained from the same sample, sequenced in a study of cytomegalovirus exposure and HLA in healthy donors. Assay: immunoSEQ multiplex PCR; the TCRdb copy retains only in-frame clones and omits some. The data hold about 360,000 clones, with about nine tenths observed a single time. The source material was PBMCs. These receptors were obtained from a woman aged 18-35 years in good health and CMV-seronegative.

A single count supports this clone. This chain connects TRBV19 to TRBJ1-5; maybe TRBD1 (5 bases). The germline CDR1 and CDR2 sequences are LNHDA and SQIVND (reference sequence). This CDR3 has 13 amino acids. The V end lost 5 bases, the J end lost 2 bases, and 7 bases lay between the germline ends. In nucleotides, the CDR3 is TGTGCCAGTAGTGAAGGGGGCAATCAGCCCCAGCATTTT. Translated: CASSEGGNQPQHF.

The chain couples TRBV27 to TRBJ1-1; D gene unclear. Germline-derived CDR1 and CDR2 are MNHEY and SMNVEV (reference sequence). V was pared by 0 bases and J by 5 bases, with 10 bases between. The CDR3 extends over 14 amino acids. CDR3 coding DNA: TGTGCCAGCAGTTTATCCTACAGAGGGACTGAAGCTTTCTTT. Translating gives CASSLSYRGTEAFF.

This CDR3 reads CASPGDTGELFF. CDR3 bases: TGTGCCAGCCCCGGGGACACCGGGGAGCTGTTTTTT. The chain uses TRBV18 and TRBJ2-2; D possibly corresponds to TRBD2 (5 bases). The V gene lost 8 bases and the J gene lost 3 bases, with 7 bases spanning the gap. Germline V lookup: CDR1 KGHSH, CDR2 LQKENI. This CDR3 comprises 12 residues. The entire variable domain, with the rest obtained from reference TRBV18 and TRBJ2-2, is as follows: NAGVMQNPRHLVRRRGQEARLRCSPMKGHSHVYWYRQLPEEGLKFMVYLQKENIIDESGMPKERFSAEFPKEGPSILRIQQVVRGDSAAYFCASPGDTGELFFGEGSRLTVL.

The chain employs TRBV2 and TRBJ1-2; 7 positions agree with TRBD1. J was trimmed by 3 bases and V by 4 bases; bases with no gene match: 5. This CDR3 is 14 amino acids long. Germline V gene data show CDR1 as SNHLY and CDR2 as FYNNEI. CDR3 coding DNA: TGTGCCAGCAGTGGATCCGGGACAGACTATGGCTACACCTTC. Translated: CASSGSGTDYGYTF. Looking up the rest from reference TRBV2 and TRBJ1-2 gives the full variable domain: EPEVTQTPSHQVTQMGQEVILRCVPISNHLYFYWYRQILGQKVEFLVSFYNNEISEKSEIFDDQFSVERPDGSNFTLKIRSTKLEDSAMYFCASSGSGTDYGYTFGSGTRLTVV.

J is TRBJ1-1 and V is TRBV27; 8 bases line up with TRBD1. J gave up 5 bases and V 6 bases, and 2 bases lay outside the gene matches. This CDR3 contains 12 residues. CDR1 and CDR2 (germline): MNHEY, SMNVEV (reference sequence). CDR3 nucleotide sequence: TGTGCCAGCAGCAGGGGGCAAACTGAAGCTTTCTTT. This sequence encodes CASSRGQTEAFF.

The rearrangement links TRBV27 to TRBJ2-7; possible D gene TRBD1, 6 bases. Germline V gene lookup returns CDR1 MNHEY and CDR2 SMNVEV (reference sequence). Trimming took 4 bases from V and 3 from J, leaving 10 bases between them. This CDR3 spans 13 amino acids. CDR3 DNA: TGTGCCAGCAGTTGGGGGCGCAACTACGAGCAGTACTTC. This codes for CASSWGRNYEQYF.

The chain's CDR3 is CASSLVQAGDYGYTF. The CDR3 DNA reads as TGTGCCAGCAGCTTGGTACAGGCAGGGGACTATGGCTACACCTTC. The chain joins TRBV5-4 to TRBJ1-2; TRBD1 is a possible D gene (6 bases). Trimming removed 0 bases from V and 3 bases from J, with 12 bases in between. CDR1 is SGHNT and CDR2 is YYREEE in the germline V gene (reference sequence). The CDR3 spans 15 residues.

DNA of the CDR3: TGTGCCAGCAGCCCCTCGACAGGGCCTCGGGGTGAGCAGTACTTC. Encoded protein: CASSPSTGPRGEQYF. The genes are TRBV4-2 and TRBJ2-7; 7 bases fit TRBD1. Per the germline V gene, CDR1 is LGHNA and CDR2 is YNFKEQ. The CDR3 extends over 15 amino acids. V dropped 4 bases and J dropped 7; count of bases not matched to a gene: 13.

The gene calls are TRBV2 and TRBJ2-7, with TRBD1 matching over 11 bases. The V and J ends lost 4 bases and 5 bases, in that order; junction bases with no gene match: 7. Per the germline V gene, CDR1 is SNHLY and CDR2 is FYNNEI. The CDR3 extends over 15 amino acids. The CDR3 spells CASSAGTGGMNEQYF. The CDR3 bases are TGTGCCAGCAGTGCGGGGACAGGGGGTATGAACGAGCAGTACTTC.

The V gene is TRBV4-2, the J gene TRBJ2-3, with TRBD2 matching 11 bases. Trimming at V came to 1 base and at J to 0 bases, leaving 6 bases not matched to a gene. The CDR3 has 18 residues. Germline assignment: CDR1 LGHNA and CDR2 YNFKEQ. CDR3 loop: CASSQVTVAGGSTDTQYF. CDR3 bases: TGTGCCAGCAGCCAAGTTACCGTAGCGGGAGGGAGCACAGATACGCAGTATTTT.